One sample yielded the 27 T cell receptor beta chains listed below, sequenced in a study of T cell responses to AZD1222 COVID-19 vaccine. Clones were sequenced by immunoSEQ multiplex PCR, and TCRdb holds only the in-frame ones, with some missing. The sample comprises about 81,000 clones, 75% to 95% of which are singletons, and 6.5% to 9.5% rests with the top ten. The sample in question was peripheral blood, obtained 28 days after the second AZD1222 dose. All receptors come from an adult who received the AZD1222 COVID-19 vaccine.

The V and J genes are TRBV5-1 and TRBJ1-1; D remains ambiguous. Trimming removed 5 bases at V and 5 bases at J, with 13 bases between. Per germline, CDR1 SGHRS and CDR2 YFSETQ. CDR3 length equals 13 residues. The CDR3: CASSSGSGTEAFF. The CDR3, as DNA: TGCGCCAGCAGTTCCGGAAGCGGGACTGAAGCTTTCTTT.

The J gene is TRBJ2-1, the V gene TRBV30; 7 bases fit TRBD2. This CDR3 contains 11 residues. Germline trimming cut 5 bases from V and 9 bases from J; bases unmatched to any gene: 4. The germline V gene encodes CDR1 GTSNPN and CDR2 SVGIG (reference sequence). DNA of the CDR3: TGTGCCTGGGGGGAGGGAGGTGAGCAGTTCTTC. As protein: CAWGEGGEQFF.

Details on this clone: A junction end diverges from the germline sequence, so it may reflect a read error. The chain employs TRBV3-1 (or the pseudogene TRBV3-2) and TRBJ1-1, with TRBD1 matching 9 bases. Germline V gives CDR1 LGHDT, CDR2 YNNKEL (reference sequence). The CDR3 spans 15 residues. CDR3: CASSQGPTWDRAWGF. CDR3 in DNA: TGTGCCAGCAGCCAAGGACCTACTTGGGACAGGGCTTGGGGATTT.

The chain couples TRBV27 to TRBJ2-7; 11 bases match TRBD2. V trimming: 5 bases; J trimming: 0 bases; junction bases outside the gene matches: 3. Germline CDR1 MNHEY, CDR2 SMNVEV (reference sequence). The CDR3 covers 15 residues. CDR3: CASSRGLAGSYEQYF. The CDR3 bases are TGTGCCAGCAGTCGCGGACTAGCGGGCTCCTACGAGCAGTACTTC.

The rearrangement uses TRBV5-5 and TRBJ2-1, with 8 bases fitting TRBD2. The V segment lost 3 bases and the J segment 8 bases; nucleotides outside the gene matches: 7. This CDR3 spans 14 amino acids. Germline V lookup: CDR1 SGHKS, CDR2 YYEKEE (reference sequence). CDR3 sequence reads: CASSWAGGGDEQFF. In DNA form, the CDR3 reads TGTGCCAGCAGCTGGGCGGGGGGCGGAGATGAGCAGTTCTTC. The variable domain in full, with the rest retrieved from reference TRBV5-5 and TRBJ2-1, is DAGVTQSPTHLIKTRGQQVTLRCSPISGHKSVSWYQQVLGQGPQFIFQYYEKEERGRGNFPDRFSARQFPNYSSELNVNALLLGDSALYLCASSWAGGGDEQFFGPGTRLTVL.

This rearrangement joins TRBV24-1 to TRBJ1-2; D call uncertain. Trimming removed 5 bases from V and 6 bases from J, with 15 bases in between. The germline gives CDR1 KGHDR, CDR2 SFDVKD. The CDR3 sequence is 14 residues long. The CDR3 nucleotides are TGTGCCACCAGTGGGGTTGTGGAGAGGGATGGCTACACCTTC. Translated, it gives CATSGVVERDGYTF.

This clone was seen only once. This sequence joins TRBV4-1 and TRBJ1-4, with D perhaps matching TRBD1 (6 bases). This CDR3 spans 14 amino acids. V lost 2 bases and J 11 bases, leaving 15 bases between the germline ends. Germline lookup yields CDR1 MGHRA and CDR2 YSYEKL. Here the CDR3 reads CASSQPGGSDKLFF. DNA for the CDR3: TGCGCCAGCAGCCAACCCGGGGGCAGCGATAAACTGTTTTTT.

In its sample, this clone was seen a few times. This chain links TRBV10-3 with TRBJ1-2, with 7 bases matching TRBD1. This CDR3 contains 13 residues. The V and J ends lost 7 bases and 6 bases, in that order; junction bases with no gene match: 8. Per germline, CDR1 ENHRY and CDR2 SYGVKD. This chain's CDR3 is CAITSQGGNGYTF. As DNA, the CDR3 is TGTGCCATCACGAGTCAGGGGGGCAATGGCTACACCTTC.

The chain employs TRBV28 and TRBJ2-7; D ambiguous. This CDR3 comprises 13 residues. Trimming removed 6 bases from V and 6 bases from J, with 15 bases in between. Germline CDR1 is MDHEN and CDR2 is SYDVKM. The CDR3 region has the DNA TGTGCCAGCAGGGCAACCGGTGTCGTCGAGCAGTACTTC. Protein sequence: CASRATGVVEQYF.

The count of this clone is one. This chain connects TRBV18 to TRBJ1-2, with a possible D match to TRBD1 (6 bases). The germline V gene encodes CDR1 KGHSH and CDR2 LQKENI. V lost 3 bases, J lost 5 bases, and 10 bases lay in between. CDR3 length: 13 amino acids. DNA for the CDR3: TGTGCCAGCTCACCCGGGGGCGGGTATGGCTACACCTTC. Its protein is CASSPGGGYGYTF.

This CDR3 reads CASSQGSGPNSGNTIYF. The DNA for the CDR3 is TGTGCCAGCAGCCAAGGTTCCGGGCCAAACTCTGGAAACACCATATATTTT. V is TRBV4-2 and J is TRBJ1-3; D remains ambiguous. Germline lookup yields CDR1 LGHNA and CDR2 YNFKEQ. The CDR3 extends over 17 amino acids. V dropped 1 base and J dropped 0 bases, with 13 bases sitting between them.

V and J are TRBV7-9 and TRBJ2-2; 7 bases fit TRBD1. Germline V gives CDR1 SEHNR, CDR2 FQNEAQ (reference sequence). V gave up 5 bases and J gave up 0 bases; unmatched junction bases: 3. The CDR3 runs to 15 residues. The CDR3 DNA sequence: TGTGCCAGCAGCATCGGGACAGCGAACACCGGGGAGCTGTTTTTT. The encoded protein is CASSIGTANTGELFF.

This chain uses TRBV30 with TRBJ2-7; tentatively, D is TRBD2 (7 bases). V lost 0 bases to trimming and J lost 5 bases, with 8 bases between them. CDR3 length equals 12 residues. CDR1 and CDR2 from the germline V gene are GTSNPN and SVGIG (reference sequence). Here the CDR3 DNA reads TGTGCCTGGAGTGTAGGGGGGGACGAGCAGTACTTC. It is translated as CAWSVGGDEQYF.

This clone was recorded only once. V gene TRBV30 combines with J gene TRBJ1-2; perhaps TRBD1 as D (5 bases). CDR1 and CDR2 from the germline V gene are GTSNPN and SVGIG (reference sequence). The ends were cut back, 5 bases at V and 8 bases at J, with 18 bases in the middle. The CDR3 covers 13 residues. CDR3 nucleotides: TGTGCCTGGGGTAGGGACTCCGAAGGGGGCTACACCTTC. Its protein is CAWGRDSEGGYTF.

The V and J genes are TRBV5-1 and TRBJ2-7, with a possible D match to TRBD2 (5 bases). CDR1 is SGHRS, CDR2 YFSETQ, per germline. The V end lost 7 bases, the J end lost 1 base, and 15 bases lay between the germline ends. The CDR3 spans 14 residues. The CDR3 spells CASSISLASYEQYF. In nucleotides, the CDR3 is TGCGCCAGCTCGATTAGTCTAGCATCCTACGAGCAGTACTTC.

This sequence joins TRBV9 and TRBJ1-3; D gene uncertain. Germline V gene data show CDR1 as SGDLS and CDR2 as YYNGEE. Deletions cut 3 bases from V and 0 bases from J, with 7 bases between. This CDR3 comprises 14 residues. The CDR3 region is CASSGMGSGNTIYF. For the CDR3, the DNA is TGTGCCAGCAGCGGTATGGGCTCTGGAAACACCATATATTTT.

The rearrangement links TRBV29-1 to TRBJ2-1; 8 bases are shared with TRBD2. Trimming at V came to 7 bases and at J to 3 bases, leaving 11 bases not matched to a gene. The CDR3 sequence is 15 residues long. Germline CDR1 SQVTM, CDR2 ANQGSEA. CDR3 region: CSASPPGTSYNEQFF. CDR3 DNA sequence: TGCAGCGCCTCCCCCCCCGGGACTAGCTACAATGAGCAGTTCTTC.

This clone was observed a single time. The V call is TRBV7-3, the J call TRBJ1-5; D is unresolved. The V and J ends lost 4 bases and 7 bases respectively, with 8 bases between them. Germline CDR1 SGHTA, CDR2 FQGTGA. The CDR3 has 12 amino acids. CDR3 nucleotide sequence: TGTGCCAGCAGCTCGGTAGGGCAGCCCCAGCATTTT. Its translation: CASSSVGQPQHF.

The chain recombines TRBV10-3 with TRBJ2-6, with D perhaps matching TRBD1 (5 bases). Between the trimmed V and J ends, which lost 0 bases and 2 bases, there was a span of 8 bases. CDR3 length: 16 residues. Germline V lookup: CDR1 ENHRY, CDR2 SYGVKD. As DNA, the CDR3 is TGTGCCATCAGTGAGTCGGGGCAGACTGGGGCCAACGTCCTGACTTTC. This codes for CAISESGQTGANVLTF.

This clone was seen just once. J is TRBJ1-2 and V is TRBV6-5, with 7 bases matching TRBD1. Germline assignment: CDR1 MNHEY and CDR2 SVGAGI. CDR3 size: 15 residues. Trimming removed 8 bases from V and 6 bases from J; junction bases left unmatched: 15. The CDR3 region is CASSRGPTGLNGYTF. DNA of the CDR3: TGTGCCAGCTCTAGAGGCCCGACAGGGTTAAATGGCTACACCTTC.

The CDR3 bases are TGTGCCAGCACTTCGACGGGCGTCAATTCACCCCTCCACTTT. Translated: CASTSTGVNSPLHF. V usage is TRBV2 and J usage is TRBJ1-6; D ambiguous. The CDR3 is made up of 14 amino acids. Trimming stripped 7 bases from V and 7 bases from J, with 14 bases between. CDR1 and CDR2 (germline): SNHLY, FYNNEI.

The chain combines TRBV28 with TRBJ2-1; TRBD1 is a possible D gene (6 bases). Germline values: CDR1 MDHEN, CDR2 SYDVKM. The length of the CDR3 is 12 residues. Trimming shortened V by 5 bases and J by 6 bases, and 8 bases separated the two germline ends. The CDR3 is CASSLGGNEQFF. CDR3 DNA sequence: TGTGCCAGCAGTCTAGGGGGCAATGAGCAGTTCTTC.

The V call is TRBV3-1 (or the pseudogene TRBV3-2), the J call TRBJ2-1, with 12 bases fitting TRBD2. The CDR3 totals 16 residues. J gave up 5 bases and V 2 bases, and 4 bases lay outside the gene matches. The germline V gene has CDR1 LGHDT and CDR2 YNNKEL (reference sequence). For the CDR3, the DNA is TGTGCCAGCAGCCAAATCCGGACTAGCGGGAACAATGAGCAGTTCTTC. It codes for CASSQIRTSGNNEQFF.

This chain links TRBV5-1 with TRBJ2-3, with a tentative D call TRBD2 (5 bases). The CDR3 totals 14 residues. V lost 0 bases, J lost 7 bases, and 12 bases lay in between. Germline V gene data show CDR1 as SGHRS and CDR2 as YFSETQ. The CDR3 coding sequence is TGCGCCAGCAGCTTGGGTGGGAGAGAGAATACGCAGTATTTT. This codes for CASSLGGRENTQYF.

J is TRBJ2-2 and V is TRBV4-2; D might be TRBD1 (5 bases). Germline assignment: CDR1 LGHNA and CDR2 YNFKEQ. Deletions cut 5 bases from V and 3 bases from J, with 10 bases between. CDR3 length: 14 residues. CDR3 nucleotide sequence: TGTGCCAGCAGCACAACAGGAGACACCGGGGAGCTGTTTTTT. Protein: CASSTTGDTGELFF.

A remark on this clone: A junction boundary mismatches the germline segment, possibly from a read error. CDR3 sequence: CASSLGLAGAVETQYF. The DNA for the CDR3 is TGTGCTAGCAGCCTTGGACTAGCGGGAGCGGTTGAGACCCAGTACTTC. V usage is TRBV7-7 and J usage is TRBJ2-5; 13 nucleotides match TRBD2. From germline, CDR1 is SSHAT and CDR2 FNYEAQ (reference sequence). The CDR3 covers 16 residues.

CDR3 amino acids: CASSQTPGQGTYEQYF. CDR3 DNA sequence: TGTGCCAGCAGCCAGACACCGGGACAGGGGACCTACGAGCAGTACTTC. The rearrangement joins TRBV14 to TRBJ2-7; 10 nucleotides match TRBD1. Trimming at V came to 3 bases and at J to 2 bases, leaving 7 bases not matched to a gene. This CDR3 comprises 16 residues. CDR1 and CDR2 from the germline V gene are SGHDN and FVKESK.